This T cell receptor (beta chain) was documented in a study of siplizumab effects on memory and regulatory T cells. General study results and limits: Among alloreactive clones, only a minor fraction mapped to unstimulated subsets. The average Treg-derived proportion among mappable alloreactive CD4+ clones was less than 80% with siplizumab versus more than 25% in controls.

Each sample yielded approximately 92,000 assayed TCR templates. The protocol was immunoSEQ multiplex PCR, while the TCRdb copy is restricted to in-frame clones and leaves out a portion. The sample consists of over 85,000 clones, around 90% of them appearing once. Of note for this clone: Its antigen is unidentified.

Germline V gene data show CDR1 as SEHNR and CDR2 as FQNEAQ (reference sequence). The CDR3 totals 16 residues. Deletions cut 5 bases from V and 2 bases from J, with 18 bases between. Sequencing was carried out using CD4+ T cells sorted from blood. The source of this sequence is a human donor in good health. The rearrangement links TRBV7-9 to TRBJ1-2, with D unclear. In DNA, the CDR3 is TGTGCCAGCAGCCATCCCGTCAGTTCAGGCAACTATGGCTACACCTTC. This sequence encodes CASSHPVSSGNYGYTF.